This TCR beta chain is from a study of human T cells and chemical hapten exposure. General study findings and limits: Donors in the study had alopecia, meaning their immune response may differ from healthy people's.

This clonotype was picked up many times. Its antigen is not identified. The CDR3 contains 15 residues. V shed 6 bases and J 5 bases; nucleotides not matched to a gene: 7. The germline CDR1 and CDR2 sequences are ENHRY and SYGVKD. TCRdb analysed the RACE reads with MiXCR anew, one entry per CDR3 protein. Of roughly 30,000 distinct CDR3 sequences in the sample, approximately 9% were seen once. As to time point: patch test 2, 6 weeks after DPC sensitization. Treatment denoted: therapeutic diphenylcyclopropenone sensitization with weekly scalp DPC. The origin of this receptor is a man aged 25-45 years with alopecia areata. Some clones in this sample may be carry-over from other donors' samples. The specimen comprised whole blood, sampled in connection with sensitization to the hapten diphenylcyclopropenone (DPC). This chain joins TRBV10-3 and TRBJ2-6; 7 bases map to TRBD2. DNA for the CDR3: TGTGCCATCAGCTCTGGGAGGGATCGGGCCAACGTCCTGACTTTC. The encoded protein is CAISSGRDRANVLTF.